The clone carrying this T cell receptor beta chain has at least ten counts. Its antigen is currently unknown. In the original analysis: Between-group CDR3 differences, defined by clinicopathological status, yielded a distant-metastasis classifier for papillary thyroid cancer. TCRdb re-called clones from the PCR reads using MiXCR. TCRdb, not the authors, supplied the V and J calls. The sample contains around 15,000 clones, under 30% of which appear only once. The sample originates from a study of metastatic and nonmetastatic thyroid tumors. Study information: Thyroid patients, malignant and benign, had repertoires compared across blood and tumor or nodule tissue. Study results and limitations: For both blood and tumor, malignant thyroid tumors reportedly showed significantly higher TCR beta diversity than benign nodules did.

Treatment of any kind had been given to no patient before thyroid surgery. This receptor was identified in a female donor with papillary thyroid cancer or a benign thyroid nodule (not recorded which). Some clones in this sample may be carry-over from other donors' samples. Sequencing was done on a sample of adjacent normal tissue.

CDR3 bases: TGTGCCAGCAGCTTAGATAGAAGGACAGGGGCAGAGAATGGCTACACCTTC. This translates into CASSLDRRTGAENGYTF. The genes are TRBV11-3 and TRBJ1-2, with 9 bases matching TRBD1. Looked up from germline, CDR1 is SGHNT and CDR2 is YENEEA. After removal of 0 bases from V and 6 bases from J, the junction contained 11 bases not matched to a gene. The CDR3 loop spans 17 amino acids.